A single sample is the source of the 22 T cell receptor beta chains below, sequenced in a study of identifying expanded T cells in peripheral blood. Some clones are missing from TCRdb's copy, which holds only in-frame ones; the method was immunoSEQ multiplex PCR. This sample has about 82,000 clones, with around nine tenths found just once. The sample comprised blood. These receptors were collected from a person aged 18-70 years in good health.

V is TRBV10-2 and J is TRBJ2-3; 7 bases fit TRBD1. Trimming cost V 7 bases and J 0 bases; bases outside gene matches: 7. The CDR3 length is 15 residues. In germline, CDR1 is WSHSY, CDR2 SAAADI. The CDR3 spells CASTRTGSSTDTQYF. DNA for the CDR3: TGCGCCAGCACTAGGACAGGCTCTAGCACAGATACGCAGTATTTT.

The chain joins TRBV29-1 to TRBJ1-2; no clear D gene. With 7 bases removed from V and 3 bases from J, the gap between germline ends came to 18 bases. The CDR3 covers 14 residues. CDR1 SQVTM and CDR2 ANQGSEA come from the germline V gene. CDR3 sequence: CSGGNPFGDYGYTF. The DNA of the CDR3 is TGCAGCGGTGGAAACCCCTTTGGAGACTATGGCTACACCTTC.

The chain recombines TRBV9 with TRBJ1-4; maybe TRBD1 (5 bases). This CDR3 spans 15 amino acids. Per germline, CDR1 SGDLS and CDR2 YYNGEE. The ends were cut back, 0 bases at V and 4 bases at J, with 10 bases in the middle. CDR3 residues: CASSVDPGNNEKLFF. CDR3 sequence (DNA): TGTGCCAGCAGCGTAGATCCAGGGAATAATGAAAAACTGTTTTTT. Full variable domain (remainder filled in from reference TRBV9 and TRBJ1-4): DSGVTQTPKHLITATGQRVTLRCSPRSGDLSVYWYQQSLDQGLQFLIQYYNGEERAKGNILERFSAQQFPDLHSELNLSSLELGDSALYFCASSVDPGNNEKLFFGSGTQLSVL.

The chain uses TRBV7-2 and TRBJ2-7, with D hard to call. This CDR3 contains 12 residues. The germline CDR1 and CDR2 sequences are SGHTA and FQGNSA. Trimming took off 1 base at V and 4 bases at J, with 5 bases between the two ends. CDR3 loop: CASSLVFYEQYF. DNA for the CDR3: TGTGCCAGCAGCTTAGTGTTTTACGAGCAGTACTTC.

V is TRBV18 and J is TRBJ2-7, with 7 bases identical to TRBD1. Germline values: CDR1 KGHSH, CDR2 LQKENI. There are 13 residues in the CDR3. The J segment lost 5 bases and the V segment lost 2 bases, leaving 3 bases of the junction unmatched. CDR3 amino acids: CASSPSTGNEQYF. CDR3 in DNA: TGTGCCAGCTCACCATCGACAGGGAACGAGCAGTACTTC.

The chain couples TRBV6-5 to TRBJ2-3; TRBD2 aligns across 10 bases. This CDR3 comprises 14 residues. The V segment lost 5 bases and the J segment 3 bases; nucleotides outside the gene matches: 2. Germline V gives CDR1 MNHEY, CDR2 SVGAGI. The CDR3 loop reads CASSKAGGTDTQYF. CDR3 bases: TGTGCCAGCAGTAAAGCGGGGGGGACAGATACGCAGTATTTT.

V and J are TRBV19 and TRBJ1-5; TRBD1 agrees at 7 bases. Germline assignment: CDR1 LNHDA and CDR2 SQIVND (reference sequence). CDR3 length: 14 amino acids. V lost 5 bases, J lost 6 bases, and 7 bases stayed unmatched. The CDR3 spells CASSSTGAGQPQHF. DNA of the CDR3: TGTGCCAGTAGTTCAACAGGGGCAGGTCAGCCCCAGCATTTT.

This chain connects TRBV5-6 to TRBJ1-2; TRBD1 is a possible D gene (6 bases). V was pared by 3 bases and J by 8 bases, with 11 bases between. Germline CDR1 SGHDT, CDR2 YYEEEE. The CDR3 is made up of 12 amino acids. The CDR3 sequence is CASSWTVTGYTF. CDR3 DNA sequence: TGTGCCAGCAGCTGGACAGTAACGGGCTACACCTTC.

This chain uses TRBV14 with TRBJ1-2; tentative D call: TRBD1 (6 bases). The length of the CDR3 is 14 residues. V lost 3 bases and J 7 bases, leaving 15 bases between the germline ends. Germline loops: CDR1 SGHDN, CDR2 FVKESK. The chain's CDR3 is CASSQSRGLTGYTF. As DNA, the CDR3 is TGTGCCAGCAGCCAGAGCAGGGGCCTTACTGGCTACACCTTC.

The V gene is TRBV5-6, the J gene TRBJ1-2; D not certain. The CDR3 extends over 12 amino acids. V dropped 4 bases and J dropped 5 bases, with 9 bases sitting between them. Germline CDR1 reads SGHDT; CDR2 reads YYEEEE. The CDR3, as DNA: TGTGCCAGCAGCGTTGGTGTATATGGCTACACCTTC. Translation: CASSVGVYGYTF.

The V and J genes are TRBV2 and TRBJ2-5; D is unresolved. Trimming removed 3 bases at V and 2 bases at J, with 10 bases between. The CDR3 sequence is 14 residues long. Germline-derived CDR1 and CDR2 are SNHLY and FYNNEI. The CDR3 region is CASSDRSYQETQYF. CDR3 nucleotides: TGTGCCAGCAGTGACAGGAGCTATCAAGAGACCCAGTACTTC.

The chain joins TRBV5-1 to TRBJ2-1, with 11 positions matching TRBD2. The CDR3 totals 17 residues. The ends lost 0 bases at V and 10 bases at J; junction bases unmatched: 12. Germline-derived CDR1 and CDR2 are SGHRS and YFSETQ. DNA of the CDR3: TGCGCCAGCAGCTTGGAGTCCGTAGCGGGAGGGCCTAAGGAGCAGTTCTTC. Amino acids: CASSLESVAGGPKEQFF. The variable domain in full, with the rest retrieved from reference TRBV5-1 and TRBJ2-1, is KAGVTQTPRYLIKTRGQQVTLSCSPISGHRSVSWYQQTPGQGLQFLFEYFSETQRNKGNFPGRFSGRQFSNSRSEMNVSTLELGDSALYLCASSLESVAGGPKEQFFGPGTRLTVL.

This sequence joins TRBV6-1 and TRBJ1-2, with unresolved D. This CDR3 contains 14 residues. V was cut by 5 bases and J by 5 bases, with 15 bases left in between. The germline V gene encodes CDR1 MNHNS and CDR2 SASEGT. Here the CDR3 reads CASSWSETEYGYTF. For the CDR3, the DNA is TGTGCCAGCAGTTGGTCCGAGACGGAGTATGGCTACACCTTC.

The CDR3 nucleotides read TGTGCCAGCAGCACTGACCGCACAGATACGCAGTATTTT. It yields the protein CASSTDRTDTQYF. V usage is TRBV7-9 and J usage is TRBJ2-3; D is undetermined. Germline V gives CDR1 SEHNR, CDR2 FQNEAQ (reference sequence). The CDR3 consists of 13 residues. The V and J ends lost 5 bases and 1 base respectively, with 7 bases between them. Supplemented by reference TRBV7-9 and TRBJ2-3, the full variable domain reads DTGVSQNPRHKITKRGQNVTFRCDPISEHNRLYWYRQTLGQGPEFLTYFQNEAQLEKSRLLSDRFSAERPKGSFSTLEIQRTEQGDSAMYLCASSTDRTDTQYFGPGTRLTVL.

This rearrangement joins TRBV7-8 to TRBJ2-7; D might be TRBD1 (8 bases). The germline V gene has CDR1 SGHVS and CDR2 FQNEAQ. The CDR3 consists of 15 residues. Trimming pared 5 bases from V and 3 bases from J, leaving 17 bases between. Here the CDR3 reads CASSKRTGRDYEQYF. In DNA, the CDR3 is TGTGCCAGCAGCAAACGGACAGGGAGGGACTACGAGCAGTACTTC.

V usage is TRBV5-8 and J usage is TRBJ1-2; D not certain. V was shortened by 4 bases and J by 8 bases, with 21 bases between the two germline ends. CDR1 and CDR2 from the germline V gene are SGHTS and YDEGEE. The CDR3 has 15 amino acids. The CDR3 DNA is TGTGCCAGCAGCCTCCGAATGAGGAGGTCCGGCGGCTACACCTTC. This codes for CASSLRMRRSGGYTF.

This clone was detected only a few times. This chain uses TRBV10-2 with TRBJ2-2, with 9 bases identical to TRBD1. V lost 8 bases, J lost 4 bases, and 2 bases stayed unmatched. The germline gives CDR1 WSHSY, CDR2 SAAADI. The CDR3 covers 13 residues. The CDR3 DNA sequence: TGCGCCAGCGGACAGGGGCCCACCGGGGAGCTGTTTTTT. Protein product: CASGQGPTGELFF.

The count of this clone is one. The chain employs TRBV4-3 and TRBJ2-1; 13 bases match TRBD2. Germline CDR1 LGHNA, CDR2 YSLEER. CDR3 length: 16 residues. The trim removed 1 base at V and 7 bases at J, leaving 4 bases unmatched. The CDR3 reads CASSQGLAGGDNEQFF. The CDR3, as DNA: TGCGCCAGCAGCCAAGGACTAGCGGGAGGAGATAATGAGCAGTTCTTC.

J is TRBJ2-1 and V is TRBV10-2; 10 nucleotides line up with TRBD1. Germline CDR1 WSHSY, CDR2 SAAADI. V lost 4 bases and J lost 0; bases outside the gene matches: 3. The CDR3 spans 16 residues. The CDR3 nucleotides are TGCGCCAGCAGTGCCGGGACAGGGGACTCCTACAATGAGCAGTTCTTC. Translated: CASSAGTGDSYNEQFF.

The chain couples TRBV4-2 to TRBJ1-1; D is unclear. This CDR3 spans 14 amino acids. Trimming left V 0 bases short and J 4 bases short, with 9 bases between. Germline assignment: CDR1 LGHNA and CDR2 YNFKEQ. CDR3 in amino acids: CASSQDGGVTEAFF. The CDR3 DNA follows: TGTGCCAGCAGCCAAGATGGCGGAGTCACTGAAGCTTTCTTT.

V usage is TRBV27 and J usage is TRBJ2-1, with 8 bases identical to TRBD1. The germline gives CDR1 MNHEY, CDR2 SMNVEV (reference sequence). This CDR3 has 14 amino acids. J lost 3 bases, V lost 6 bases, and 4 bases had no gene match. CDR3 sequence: CASSPGGLYNEQFF. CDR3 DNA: TGTGCCAGCAGCCCAGGGGGCCTCTACAATGAGCAGTTCTTC.

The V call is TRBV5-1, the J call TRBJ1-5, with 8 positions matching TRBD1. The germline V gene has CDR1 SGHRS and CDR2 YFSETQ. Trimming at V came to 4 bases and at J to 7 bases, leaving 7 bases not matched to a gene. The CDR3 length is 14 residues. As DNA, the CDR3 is TGCGCCAGCAGCCACGGACAGGGAGGACAGCCCCAGCATTTT. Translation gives CASSHGQGGQPQHF.